This T cell receptor beta chain originates from a study of shared clonotypes between healthy human individuals. Study context: Every donor yielded three CD4 naive, three CD4 memory, two CD8 naive and one CD8 memory plate.

On sorted subsets, replicate PCRs used 200 to 250 ng DNA, or roughly 30,000 T cell genomes. TCRdb's table, derived via immunoSEQ multiplex PCR, lists solely in-frame clones and lacks some. This table has about 1 million clones, 70% to 80% appearing once. Only one count was recorded for this clone. The target antigen is unknown. CDR1 is MNHEY and CDR2 is SVGAGI in the germline V gene. V was trimmed by 0 bases and J by 8 bases, leaving 7 bases between them. The CDR3 covers 13 residues. Study observations and caveats: Rarefaction analysis demonstrated incomplete sorted-subset sequencing notwithstanding large depth. Non-shared clonotypes showed lower generation probabilities than clonotypes common to all four donors.

The sequence came from a man aged 18 to 29 in good health. Some clones in this sample may be carry-over from other donors' samples. Sequencing was performed on memory CD4+ T cells from PBMCs. Specified subset: CD45RA-negative fraction. The chain joins TRBV6-5 to TRBJ1-4; D is unresolved. CDR3 nucleotides: TGTGCCAGCAGTTACTCCGTGGGGGAAAAACTGTTTTTT. Translation: CASSYSVGEKLFF.